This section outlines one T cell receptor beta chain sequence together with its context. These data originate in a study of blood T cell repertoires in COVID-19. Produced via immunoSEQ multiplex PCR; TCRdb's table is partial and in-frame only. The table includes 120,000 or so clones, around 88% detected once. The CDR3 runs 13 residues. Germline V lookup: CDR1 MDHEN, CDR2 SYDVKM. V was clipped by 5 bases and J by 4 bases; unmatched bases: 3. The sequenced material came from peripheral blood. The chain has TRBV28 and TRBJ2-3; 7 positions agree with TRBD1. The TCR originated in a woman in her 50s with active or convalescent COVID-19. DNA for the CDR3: TGTGCCAGCAGTACAGGGGCCCCAGATACGCAGTATTTT. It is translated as CASSTGAPDTQYF.